Included here is one T cell receptor (beta chain) sequence, with context. Its target is unknown. A multiplex PCR was run with 60 Vbeta primers and 13 Jbeta primers. Sequenced by immunoSEQ multiplex PCR; TCRdb stores in-frame clones only, minus some. The repertoire consists of about 180,000 clones, with over 60% occurring once and the leading ten covering around 1.6%. The sample comes from a study of cytomegalovirus exposure and HLA in healthy donors. Study-level points and caveats: In a later analysis, TCR beta V- and J-gene trimming showed a link to a missense DCLRE1C variant. The availability of immune exposure information extended only to CMV serostatus.

The CDR3 is 15 residues long. The ends lost 5 bases at V and 0 bases at J; junction bases unmatched: 5. The V gene's germline CDR1 is GTSNPN and CDR2 SVGIG (reference sequence). Sequenced input: PBMCs. The clonotype was recovered from a man between 18 and 29 years old in good health and CMV-seronegative. V usage is TRBV30 and J usage is TRBJ2-1; 9 bases map to TRBD1. The CDR3, as DNA: TGTGCCTGGGGGGGACAGGGAAGCTCCTACAATGAGCAGTTCTTC. Its protein product is CAWGGQGSSYNEQFF. The full variable domain, its missing parts supplied by reference TRBV30 and TRBJ2-1, is SQTIHQWPATLVQPVGSPLSLECTVEGTSNPNLYWYRQAAGRGLQLLFYSVGIGQISSEVPQNLSASRPQDRQFILSSKKLLLSDSGFYLCAWGGQGSSYNEQFFGPGTRLTVL.